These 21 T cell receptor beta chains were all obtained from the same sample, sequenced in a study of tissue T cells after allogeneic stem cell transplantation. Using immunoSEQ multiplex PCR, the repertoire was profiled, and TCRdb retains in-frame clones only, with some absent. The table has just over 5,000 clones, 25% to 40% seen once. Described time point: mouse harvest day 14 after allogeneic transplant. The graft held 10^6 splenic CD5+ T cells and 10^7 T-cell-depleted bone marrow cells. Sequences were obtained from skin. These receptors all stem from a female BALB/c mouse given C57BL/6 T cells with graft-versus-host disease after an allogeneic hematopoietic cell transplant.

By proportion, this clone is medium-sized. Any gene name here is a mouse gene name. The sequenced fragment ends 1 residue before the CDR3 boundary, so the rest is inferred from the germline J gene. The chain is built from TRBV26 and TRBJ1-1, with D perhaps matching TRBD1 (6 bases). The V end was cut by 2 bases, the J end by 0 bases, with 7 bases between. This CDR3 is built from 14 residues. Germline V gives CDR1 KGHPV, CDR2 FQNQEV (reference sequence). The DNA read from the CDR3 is TGTGCCAGCAGTCTGGGGACAACAAACACAGAAGTCTTC. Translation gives CASSLGTTNTEVF. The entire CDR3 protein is CASSLGTTNTEVFF.

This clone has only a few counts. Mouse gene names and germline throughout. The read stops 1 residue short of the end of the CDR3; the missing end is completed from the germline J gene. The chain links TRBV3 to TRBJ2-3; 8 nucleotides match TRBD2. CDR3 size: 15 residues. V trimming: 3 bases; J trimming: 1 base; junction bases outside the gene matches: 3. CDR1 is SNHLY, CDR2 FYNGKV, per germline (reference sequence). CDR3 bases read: TGTGCCAGCAGCTTCATGGGGGGGGGTGCAGAAACGCTGTAT. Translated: CASSFMGGGAETLY. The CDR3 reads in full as CASSFMGGGAETLYF.

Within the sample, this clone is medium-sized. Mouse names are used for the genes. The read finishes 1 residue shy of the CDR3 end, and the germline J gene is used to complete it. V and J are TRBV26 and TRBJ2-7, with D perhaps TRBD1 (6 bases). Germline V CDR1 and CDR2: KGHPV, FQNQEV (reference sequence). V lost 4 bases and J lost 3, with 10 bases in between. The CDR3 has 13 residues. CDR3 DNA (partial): TGTGCCAGCAGTCCACGGGACATCTATGAACAGTAC. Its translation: CASSPRDIYEQY. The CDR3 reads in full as CASSPRDIYEQYF.

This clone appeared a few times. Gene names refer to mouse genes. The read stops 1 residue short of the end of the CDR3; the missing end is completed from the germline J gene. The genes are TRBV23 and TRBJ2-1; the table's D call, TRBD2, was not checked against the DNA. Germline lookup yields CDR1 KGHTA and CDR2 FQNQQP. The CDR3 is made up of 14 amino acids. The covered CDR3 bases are TGCTCCAGCAGTCCCCGGGGGGGATATGCTGAGCAGTTC. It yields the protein CSSSPRGGYAEQF. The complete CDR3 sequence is CSSSPRGGYAEQFF.

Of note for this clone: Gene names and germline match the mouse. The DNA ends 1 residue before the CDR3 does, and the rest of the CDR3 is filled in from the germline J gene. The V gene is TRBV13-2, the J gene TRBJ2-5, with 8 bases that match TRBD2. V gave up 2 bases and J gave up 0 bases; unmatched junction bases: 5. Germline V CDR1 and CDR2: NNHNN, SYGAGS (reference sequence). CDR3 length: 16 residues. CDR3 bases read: TGTGCCAGCGGTGAGGGCTGGGGGGTTAACCAAGACACCCAGTAC. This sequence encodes CASGEGWGVNQDTQY. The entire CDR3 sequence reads CASGEGWGVNQDTQYF.

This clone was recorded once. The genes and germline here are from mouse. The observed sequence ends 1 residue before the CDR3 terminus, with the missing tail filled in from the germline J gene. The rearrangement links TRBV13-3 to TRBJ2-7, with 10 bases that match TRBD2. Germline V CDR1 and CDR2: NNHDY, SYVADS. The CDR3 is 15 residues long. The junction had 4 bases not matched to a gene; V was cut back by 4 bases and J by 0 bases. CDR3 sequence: CASSSPGGASYEQYF. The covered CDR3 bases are TGTGCCAGCAGTTCGCCTGGGGGGGCCTCCTATGAACAGTAC.

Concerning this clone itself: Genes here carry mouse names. The CDR3 loop reads CASSLSGGAHTGQLYF. CDR3 bases read: TGTGCCAGCAGTCTGTCTGGGGGGGCGCACACCGGGCAGCTCTAC. This chain uses TRBV26 with TRBJ2-2; TRBD2 aligns across 9 bases. The read is 1 residue too short to cover the CDR3 end, so that end is filled in from the germline J gene. The germline V gene encodes CDR1 KGHPV and CDR2 FQNQEV (reference sequence). There are 16 residues in the CDR3. After removal of 0 bases from V and 3 bases from J, the junction contained 2 bases not matched to a gene. The full variable domain, with the rest looked up from reference TRBV26 and TRBJ2-2, is NSKVIQTPRYLVKGQGQKAKMRCIPEKGHPVVFWYQQNKNNEFKFLINFQNQEVLQQIDMTEKRFSAECPSNSPCSLEIQSSEAGDSALYLCASSLSGGAHTGQLYFGEGSKLTVL.

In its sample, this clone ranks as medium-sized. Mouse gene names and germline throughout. The CDR3 spells CASSLRTVSNERLFF. Incomplete CDR3 DNA: TGTGCCAGCAGTCTGAGGACAGTTTCCAACGAAAGATTATTT. V gene TRBV26 combines with J gene TRBJ1-4, with D possibly matching TRBD1 (6 bases). Read sequence stops 1 residue before the CDR3 end, and the germline J gene provides the missing end. V was pared by 2 bases and J by 0 bases, with 7 bases between. CDR1 and CDR2 (germline): KGHPV, FQNQEV (reference sequence). CDR3 length: 15 amino acids.

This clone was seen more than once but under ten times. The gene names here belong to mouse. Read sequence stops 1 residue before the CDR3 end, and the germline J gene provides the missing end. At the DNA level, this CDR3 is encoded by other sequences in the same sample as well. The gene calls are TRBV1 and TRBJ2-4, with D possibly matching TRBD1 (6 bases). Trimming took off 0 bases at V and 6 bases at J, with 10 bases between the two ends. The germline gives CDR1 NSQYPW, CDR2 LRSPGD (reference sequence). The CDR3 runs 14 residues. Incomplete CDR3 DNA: TGCACCTGCAGTGCAGAGGCAGGGGAGAACACCTTGTAC. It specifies CTCSAEAGENTLY. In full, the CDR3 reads CTCSAEAGENTLYF.

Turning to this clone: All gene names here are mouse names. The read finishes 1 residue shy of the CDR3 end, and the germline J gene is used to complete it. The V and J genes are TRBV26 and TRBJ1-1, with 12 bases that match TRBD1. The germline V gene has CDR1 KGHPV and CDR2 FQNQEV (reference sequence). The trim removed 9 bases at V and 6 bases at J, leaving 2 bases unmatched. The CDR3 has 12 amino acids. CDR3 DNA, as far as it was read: TGTGCCAGTGGGACAGGGGGCCCAGAAGTCTTC. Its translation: CASGTGGPEVF. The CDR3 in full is CASGTGGPEVFF. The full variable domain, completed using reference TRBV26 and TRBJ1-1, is NSKVIQTPRYLVKGQGQKAKMRCIPEKGHPVVFWYQQNKNNEFKFLINFQNQEVLQQIDMTEKRFSAECPSNSPCSLEIQSSEAGDSALYLCASGTGGPEVFFGKGTRLTVV.

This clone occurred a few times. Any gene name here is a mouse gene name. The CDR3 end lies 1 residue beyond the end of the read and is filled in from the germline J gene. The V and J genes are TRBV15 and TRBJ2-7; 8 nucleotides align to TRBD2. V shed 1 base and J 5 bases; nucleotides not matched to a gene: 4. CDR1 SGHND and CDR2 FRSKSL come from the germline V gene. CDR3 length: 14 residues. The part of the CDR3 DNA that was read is TGTGCCAGCAGTTTAGGGGGGGGGCGCCATGAACAGTAC. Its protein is CASSLGGGRHEQY. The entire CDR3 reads CASSLGGGRHEQYF. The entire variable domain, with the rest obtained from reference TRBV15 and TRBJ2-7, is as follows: DAGVTQTPRHEVAEKGQTIILKCEPVSGHNDLFWYRQTKIQGLELLSYFRSKSLMEDGGAFKDRFKAEMLNSSFSTLKIQPTEPKDSAVYLCASSLGGGRHEQYFGPGTRLTVL.

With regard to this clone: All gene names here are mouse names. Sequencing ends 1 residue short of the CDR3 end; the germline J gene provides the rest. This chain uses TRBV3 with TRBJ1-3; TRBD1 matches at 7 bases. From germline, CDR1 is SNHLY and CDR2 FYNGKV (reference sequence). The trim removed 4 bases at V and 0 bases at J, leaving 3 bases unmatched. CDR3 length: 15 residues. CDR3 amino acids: CASSSGQISGNTLYF. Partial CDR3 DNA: TGTGCCAGCAGCTCGGGACAGATTTCTGGAAATACGCTCTAT. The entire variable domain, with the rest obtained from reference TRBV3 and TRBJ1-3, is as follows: GPKVLQIPSHQIIDMGQMVTLNCDPVSNHLYFYWYKQILGQQMEFLVNFYNGKVMEKSKLFKDQFSVERPDGSYFTLKIQPTALEDSAVYFCASSSGQISGNTLYFGEGSRLIVV.

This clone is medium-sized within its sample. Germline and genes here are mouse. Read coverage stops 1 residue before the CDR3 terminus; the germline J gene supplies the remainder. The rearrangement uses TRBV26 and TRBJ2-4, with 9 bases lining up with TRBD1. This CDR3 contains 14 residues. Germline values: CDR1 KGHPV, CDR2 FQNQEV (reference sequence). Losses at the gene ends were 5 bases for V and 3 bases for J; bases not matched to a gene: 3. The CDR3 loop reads CASSSTGGQNTLYF. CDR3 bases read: TGTGCCAGCAGTTCAACAGGGGGCCAAAACACCTTGTAC. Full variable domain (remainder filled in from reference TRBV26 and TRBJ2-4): NSKVIQTPRYLVKGQGQKAKMRCIPEKGHPVVFWYQQNKNNEFKFLINFQNQEVLQQIDMTEKRFSAECPSNSPCSLEIQSSEAGDSALYLCASSSTGGQNTLYFGAGTRLSVL.

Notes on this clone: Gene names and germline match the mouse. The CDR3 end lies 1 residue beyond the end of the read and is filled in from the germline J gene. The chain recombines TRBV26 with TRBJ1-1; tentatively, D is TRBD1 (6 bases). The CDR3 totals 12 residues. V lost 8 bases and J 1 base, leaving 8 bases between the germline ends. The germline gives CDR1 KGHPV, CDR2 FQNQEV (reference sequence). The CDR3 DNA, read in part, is TGTGCCAGCGCGGGACAAAACACAGAAGTCTTC. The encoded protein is CASAGQNTEVF. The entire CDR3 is CASAGQNTEVFF.

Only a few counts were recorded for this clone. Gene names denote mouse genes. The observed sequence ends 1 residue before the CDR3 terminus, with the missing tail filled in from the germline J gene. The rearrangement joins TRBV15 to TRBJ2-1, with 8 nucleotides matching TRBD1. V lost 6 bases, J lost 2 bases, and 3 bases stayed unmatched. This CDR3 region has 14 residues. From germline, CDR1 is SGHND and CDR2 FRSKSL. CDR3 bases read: TGTGCCAGCAGAGGGGACAGGTACTATGCTGAGCAGTTC. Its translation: CASRGDRYYAEQF. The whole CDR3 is CASRGDRYYAEQFF.

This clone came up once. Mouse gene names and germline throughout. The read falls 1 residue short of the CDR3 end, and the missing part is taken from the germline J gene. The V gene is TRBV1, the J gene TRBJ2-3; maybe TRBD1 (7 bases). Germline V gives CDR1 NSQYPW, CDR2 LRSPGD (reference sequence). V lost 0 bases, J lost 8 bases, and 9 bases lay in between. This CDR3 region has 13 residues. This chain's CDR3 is CTCSADQGGTLYF. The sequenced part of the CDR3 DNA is TGCACCTGCAGTGCAGATCAGGGGGGAACGCTGTAT.

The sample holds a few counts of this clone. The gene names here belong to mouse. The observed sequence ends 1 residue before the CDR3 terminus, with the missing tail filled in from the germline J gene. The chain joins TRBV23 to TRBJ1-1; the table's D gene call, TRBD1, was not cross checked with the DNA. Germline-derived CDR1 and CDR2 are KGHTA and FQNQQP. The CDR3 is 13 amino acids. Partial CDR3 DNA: TGCTCCAGCAGCCTCAGGGAGGACACAGAAGTCTTC. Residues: CSSSLREDTEVF. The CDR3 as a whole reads CSSSLREDTEVFF.

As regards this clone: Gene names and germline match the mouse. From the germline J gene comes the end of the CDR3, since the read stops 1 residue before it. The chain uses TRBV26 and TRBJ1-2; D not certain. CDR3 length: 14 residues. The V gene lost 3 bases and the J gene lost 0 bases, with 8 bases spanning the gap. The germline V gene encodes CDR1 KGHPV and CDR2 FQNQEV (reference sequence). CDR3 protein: CASSLGIANSDYTF. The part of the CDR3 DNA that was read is TGTGCCAGCAGTCTAGGCATTGCAAACTCCGACTACACC.

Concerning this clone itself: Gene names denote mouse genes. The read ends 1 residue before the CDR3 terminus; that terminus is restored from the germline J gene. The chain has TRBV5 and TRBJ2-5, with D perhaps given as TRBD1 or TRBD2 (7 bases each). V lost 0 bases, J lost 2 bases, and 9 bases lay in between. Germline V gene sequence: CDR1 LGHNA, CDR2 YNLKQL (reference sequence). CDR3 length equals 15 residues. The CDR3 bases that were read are TGTGCCAGCAGCCAAGACAGGGGGGGCCAAGACACCCAGTAC. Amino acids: CASSQDRGGQDTQY. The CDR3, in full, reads CASSQDRGGQDTQYF.

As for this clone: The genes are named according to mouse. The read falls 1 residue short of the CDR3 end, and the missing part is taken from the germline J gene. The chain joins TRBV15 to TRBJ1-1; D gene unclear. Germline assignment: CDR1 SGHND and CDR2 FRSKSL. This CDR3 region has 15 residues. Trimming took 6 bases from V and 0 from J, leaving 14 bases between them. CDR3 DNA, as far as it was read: TGTGCCAGCAGCGTGCCCGACACACCAAACACAGAAGTCTTC. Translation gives CASSVPDTPNTEVF. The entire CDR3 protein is CASSVPDTPNTEVFF.

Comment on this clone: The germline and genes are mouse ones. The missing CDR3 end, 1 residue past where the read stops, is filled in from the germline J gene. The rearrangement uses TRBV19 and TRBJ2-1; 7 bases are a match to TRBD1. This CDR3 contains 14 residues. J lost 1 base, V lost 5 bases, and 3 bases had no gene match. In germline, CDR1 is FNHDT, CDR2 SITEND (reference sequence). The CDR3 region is CASSTDRNYAEQFF. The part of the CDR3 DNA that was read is TGTGCCAGCAGCACGGACAGGAACTATGCTGAGCAGTTC.